The 26 T cell receptor beta chains below were found in one sample sequenced in a study of CD8+ T cells in alopecia areata. This sample's treatment: oral pan-JAK inhibitor, 5-10 mg twice daily. Sequencing templates came from extracted RNA that was reverse transcribed into cDNA. Method: immunoSEQ multiplex PCR; TCRdb's copy keeps in-frame clones and lacks some. The sample shows approximately 130,000 clones, about 59% of them seen only once. The source was CD4+ T cells sorted from blood, collected at week 4, from a patient treated with tofacitinib. These receptors all stem from a human donor with alopecia areata.

Only a few counts were recorded for this clone. The V gene is TRBV7-2, the J gene TRBJ2-5, with D tentatively TRBD2 (6 bases). The length of the CDR3 is 14 residues. V lost 5 bases to trimming and J lost 5 bases, with 15 bases between them. In germline, CDR1 is SGHTA, CDR2 FQGNSA. CDR3 DNA: TGTGCCAGCAGCCCCGACTGGACTATCGAGACCCAGTACTTC. It yields the protein CASSPDWTIETQYF.

Only a few counts were recorded for this clone. The chain recombines TRBV7-3 with TRBJ1-1; D gene ambiguous. Germline values: CDR1 SGHTA, CDR2 FQGTGA. There are 15 residues in the CDR3. V shed 5 bases and J shed 5 bases, with 18 bases lying between them. CDR3 in DNA: TGTGCCAGCAGCCCCGCAGGAAGGGCGCGAACTGAAGCTTTCTTT. Its protein product is CASSPAGRARTEAFF.

The gene calls are TRBV2 and TRBJ1-6; D not resolved. V dropped 5 bases and J dropped 0 bases, with 17 bases sitting between them. Germline V gives CDR1 SNHLY, CDR2 FYNNEI. The CDR3 consists of 18 residues. CDR3 in amino acids: CASSLVLPLSSYNSPLHF. The CDR3, as DNA: TGTGCCAGCAGTTTGGTGCTACCGTTAAGCTCCTATAATTCACCCCTCCACTTT.

V gene TRBV4-1 combines with J gene TRBJ1-6, with TRBD1 matching over 9 bases. The CDR3 has 16 residues. J was trimmed by 9 bases and V by 0 bases; bases with no gene match: 6. Germline V lookup: CDR1 MGHRA, CDR2 YSYEKL. The CDR3, as DNA: TGCGCCAGCAGCCAAGAGGGACAGGGTTGGAGTTCACCCCTCCACTTT. Its protein is CASSQEGQGWSSPLHF.

The gene calls are TRBV30 and TRBJ2-1; D may be TRBD2 (6 bases). The CDR3 consists of 14 residues. V was pared by 3 bases and J by 7 bases, with 16 bases between. Germline CDR1 reads GTSNPN; CDR2 reads SVGIG (reference sequence). CDR3 nucleotide sequence: TGTGCCTGGAGCGGGCTAGCGCCTCTTAATGAGCAGTTCTTC. Encoded protein: CAWSGLAPLNEQFF.

The gene calls are TRBV5-1 and TRBJ1-5; the D gene is possibly TRBD1 (6 bases). Germline loops: CDR1 SGHRS, CDR2 YFSETQ. CDR3 length: 15 amino acids. With 0 bases removed from V and 4 bases from J, the gap between germline ends came to 11 bases. The CDR3 sequence: CASSLGWGRNQPQHF. CDR3 DNA: TGCGCCAGCAGCTTGGGCTGGGGGCGGAATCAGCCCCAGCATTTT.

This chain uses TRBV7-3 with TRBJ1-2; a possible D gene is TRBD1 (5 bases). The length of the CDR3 is 14 residues. Trimming took off 5 bases at V and 7 bases at J, with 17 bases between the two ends. Germline V gene sequence: CDR1 SGHTA, CDR2 FQGTGA. DNA of the CDR3: TGTGCCAGCAGCCACGACGGGGGTATTGGTGGCTACACCTTC. Its translation is CASSHDGGIGGYTF.

A few counts support this clone. The J gene is TRBJ1-6, the V gene TRBV7-2, with 11 bases aligning to TRBD1. Germline assignment: CDR1 SGHTA and CDR2 FQGNSA. The CDR3 loop spans 15 amino acids. With V trimmed by 5 bases and J by 9 bases, 6 bases remained unmatched. The CDR3 protein is CASSAGQGASSPLHF. The CDR3 DNA sequence: TGTGCCAGCAGCGCAGGACAGGGGGCCTCTTCACCCCTCCACTTT.

The chain is built from TRBV5-8 and TRBJ2-1; D gene ambiguous. Germline CDR1 and CDR2: SGHTS and YDEGEE. The V and J ends lost 0 bases and 4 bases respectively, with 8 bases between them. The CDR3 loop spans 14 amino acids. The CDR3 DNA reads as TGTGCCAGCAGCTTGGAGGGTAGATACAATGAGCAGTTCTTC. It codes for CASSLEGRYNEQFF.

The chain is built from TRBV18 and TRBJ2-1; D possibly corresponds to TRBD2 (6 bases). Germline values: CDR1 KGHSH, CDR2 LQKENI. CDR3 size: 13 residues. V was clipped by 0 bases and J by 8 bases, with 8 bases between them. The CDR3 DNA follows: TGTGCCAGCTCACCACCGGGGGAGGATGAGCAGTTCTTC. As protein: CASSPPGEDEQFF.

The chain has TRBV4-3 and TRBJ2-1, with 7 bases aligning to TRBD2. Per germline, CDR1 LGHNA and CDR2 YSLEER. This CDR3 is 14 amino acids long. The V gene end was trimmed by 1 base and the J gene end by 8 bases; junction bases not matched to a gene: 5. The CDR3 sequence: CASSQAGEGHEQFF. The CDR3 region has the DNA TGCGCCAGCAGCCAAGCGGGGGAGGGTCATGAGCAGTTCTTC.

V and J are TRBV18 and TRBJ2-5; D perhaps matches TRBD1 (5 bases). The CDR3 spans 14 residues. Looked up from germline, CDR1 is KGHSH and CDR2 is LQKENI. Trimming shortened V by 3 bases and J by 5 bases, and 13 bases separated the two germline ends. The CDR3 is CASSPTGNWETQYF. The CDR3 DNA reads as TGTGCCAGCTCACCTACAGGAAATTGGGAGACCCAGTACTTC. Full variable domain (remainder filled in from reference TRBV18 and TRBJ2-5): NAGVMQNPRHLVRRRGQEARLRCSPMKGHSHVYWYRQLPEEGLKFMVYLQKENIIDESGMPKERFSAEFPKEGPSILRIQQVVRGDSAAYFCASSPTGNWETQYFGPGTRLLVL.

The V call is TRBV10-3, the J call TRBJ2-6; D perhaps matches TRBD2 (6 bases). The germline V gene encodes CDR1 ENHRY and CDR2 SYGVKD. This CDR3 region has 15 residues. Deletions cut 4 bases from V and 0 bases from J, with 7 bases between. CDR3 nucleotides: TGTGCCATCAGTGCGGGACTCTCTGGGGCCAACGTCCTGACTTTC. Amino acids: CAISAGLSGANVLTF.

This clone was detected a few times. V usage is TRBV19 and J usage is TRBJ1-1; D gene uncertain. The CDR3 runs to 12 residues. The ends were cut back, 7 bases at V and 3 bases at J, with 9 bases in the middle. Germline V gene sequence: CDR1 LNHDA, CDR2 SQIVND (reference sequence). CDR3 in amino acids: CASIGSYTEAFF. The CDR3 nucleotides are TGTGCCAGTATAGGCAGCTACACTGAAGCTTTCTTT.

The chain couples TRBV27 to TRBJ2-5, with 14 bases fitting TRBD2. Germline CDR1 is MNHEY and CDR2 is SMNVEV (reference sequence). CDR3 length: 14 residues. V was pared by 10 bases and J by 0 bases, with 1 base of the junction left unmatched. The DNA for the CDR3 is TGTGCCACGGGACTAGCGGGGGACCAAGAGACCCAGTACTTC. This encodes CATGLAGDQETQYF.

V gene TRBV5-6 combines with J gene TRBJ2-1, with TRBD2 identical over 12 bases. CDR1 and CDR2 (germline): SGHDT, YYEEEE. The CDR3 contains 17 residues. V shed 5 bases and J 6 bases; nucleotides not matched to a gene: 12. The CDR3 loop reads CASSQDGLAGPFNEQFF. The CDR3 nucleotides read TGTGCCAGCAGTCAAGACGGACTAGCGGGACCTTTCAATGAGCAGTTCTTC.

The chain uses TRBV29-1 and TRBJ2-2; D gene uncertain. The CDR3 is 12 amino acids. V was cut by 6 bases and J by 6 bases, with 11 bases left in between. Germline V lookup: CDR1 SQVTM, CDR2 ANQGSEA. The CDR3 DNA is TGCAGCGTCTCAAACCCCCCCGGGGAGCTGTTTTTT. Amino acid sequence: CSVSNPPGELFF.

CDR3 in amino acids: CSGAGAGGPGETQYF. CDR3 bases: TGCAGCGGAGCGGGTGCGGGGGGGCCCGGAGAGACCCAGTACTTC. V is TRBV29-1 and J is TRBJ2-5; TRBD2 aligns across 9 bases. The CDR3 is 15 amino acids. Germline CDR1 SQVTM, CDR2 ANQGSEA. Trimming at V came to 7 bases and at J to 4 bases, leaving 13 bases not matched to a gene.

The chain recombines TRBV5-6 with TRBJ2-1, with TRBD2 identical over 8 bases. The CDR3 loop spans 14 amino acids. With V trimmed by 2 bases and J by 6 bases, 4 bases remained unmatched. From germline, CDR1 is SGHDT and CDR2 YYEEEE. Here the CDR3 reads CASSFWTSPNEQFF. DNA of the CDR3: TGTGCCAGCAGCTTCTGGACTAGCCCCAATGAGCAGTTCTTC.

J is TRBJ1-6 and V is TRBV29-1; a possible D gene is TRBD1 (5 bases). Germline V lookup: CDR1 SQVTM, CDR2 ANQGSEA. V lost 7 bases, J lost 6 bases, and 13 bases lay in between. The CDR3 consists of 13 residues. The CDR3 DNA sequence: TGCAGCGGGGCGGGACGTGGTAATTCACCCCTCCACTTT. Amino acid sequence: CSGAGRGNSPLHF.

This sequence joins TRBV2 and TRBJ2-2, with 15 bases aligning to TRBD2. Germline CDR1 SNHLY, CDR2 FYNNEI. The CDR3 is 17 residues long. Trimming removed 8 bases from V and 3 bases from J; junction bases left unmatched: 7. CDR3 region: CASGTSGRTEDTGELFF. CDR3 DNA sequence: TGTGCCAGCGGGACTAGCGGGAGGACCGAGGACACCGGGGAGCTGTTTTTT.

V usage is TRBV30 and J usage is TRBJ2-2; D gene unclear. This CDR3 has 13 amino acids. Trimming removed 4 bases from V and 1 base from J, with 7 bases in between. CDR1 GTSNPN and CDR2 SVGIG come from the germline V gene (reference sequence). CDR3 in DNA: TGTGCCTGGATTCAAGGGAACACCGGGGAGCTGTTTTTT. Its protein is CAWIQGNTGELFF.

J is TRBJ1-1 and V is TRBV29-1; D call uncertain. The V and J ends lost 5 bases and 9 bases respectively, with 19 bases between them. The CDR3 runs to 13 residues. Germline V gives CDR1 SQVTM, CDR2 ANQGSEA. In DNA, the CDR3 is TGCAGCGTTCGTAAATATGGCATTCCCAAAGCTTTCTTT. Translating it yields CSVRKYGIPKAFF.

The V and J genes are TRBV29-1 and TRBJ2-1; D is uncertain. The CDR3 has 10 residues. Trimming pared 4 bases from V and 8 bases from J, leaving 6 bases between. CDR1 and CDR2 from the germline V gene are SQVTM and ANQGSEA. The CDR3 is CSVVGDEQFF. CDR3 sequence (DNA): TGCAGCGTTGTCGGTGATGAGCAGTTCTTC.

This clone was detected a few times. The V call is TRBV11-2, the J call TRBJ2-2, with unresolved D. Germline V lookup: CDR1 SGHAT, CDR2 FQNNGV. V dropped 5 bases and J dropped 4 bases, with 5 bases sitting between them. The CDR3 extends over 12 amino acids. CDR3 region: CASSLLTGELFF. Written as DNA, the CDR3 is TGTGCCAGCAGCCTCCTCACCGGGGAGCTGTTTTTT. The full variable domain, rest sourced from reference TRBV11-2 and TRBJ2-2, is EAGVAQSPRYKIIEKRQSVAFWCNPISGHATLYWYQQILGQGPKLLIQFQNNGVVDDSQLPKDRFSAERLKGVDSTLKIQPAKLEDSAVYLCASSLLTGELFFGEGSRLTVL.

This chain uses TRBV5-4 with TRBJ2-3; no definite D call. The CDR3 length is 11 residues. Germline CDR1 is SGHNT and CDR2 is YYREEE (reference sequence). V was trimmed by 5 bases and J by 2 bases, leaving 3 bases between them. CDR3 region: CASRNTDTQYF. CDR3 DNA: TGTGCCAGCAGGAACACAGATACGCAGTATTTT.